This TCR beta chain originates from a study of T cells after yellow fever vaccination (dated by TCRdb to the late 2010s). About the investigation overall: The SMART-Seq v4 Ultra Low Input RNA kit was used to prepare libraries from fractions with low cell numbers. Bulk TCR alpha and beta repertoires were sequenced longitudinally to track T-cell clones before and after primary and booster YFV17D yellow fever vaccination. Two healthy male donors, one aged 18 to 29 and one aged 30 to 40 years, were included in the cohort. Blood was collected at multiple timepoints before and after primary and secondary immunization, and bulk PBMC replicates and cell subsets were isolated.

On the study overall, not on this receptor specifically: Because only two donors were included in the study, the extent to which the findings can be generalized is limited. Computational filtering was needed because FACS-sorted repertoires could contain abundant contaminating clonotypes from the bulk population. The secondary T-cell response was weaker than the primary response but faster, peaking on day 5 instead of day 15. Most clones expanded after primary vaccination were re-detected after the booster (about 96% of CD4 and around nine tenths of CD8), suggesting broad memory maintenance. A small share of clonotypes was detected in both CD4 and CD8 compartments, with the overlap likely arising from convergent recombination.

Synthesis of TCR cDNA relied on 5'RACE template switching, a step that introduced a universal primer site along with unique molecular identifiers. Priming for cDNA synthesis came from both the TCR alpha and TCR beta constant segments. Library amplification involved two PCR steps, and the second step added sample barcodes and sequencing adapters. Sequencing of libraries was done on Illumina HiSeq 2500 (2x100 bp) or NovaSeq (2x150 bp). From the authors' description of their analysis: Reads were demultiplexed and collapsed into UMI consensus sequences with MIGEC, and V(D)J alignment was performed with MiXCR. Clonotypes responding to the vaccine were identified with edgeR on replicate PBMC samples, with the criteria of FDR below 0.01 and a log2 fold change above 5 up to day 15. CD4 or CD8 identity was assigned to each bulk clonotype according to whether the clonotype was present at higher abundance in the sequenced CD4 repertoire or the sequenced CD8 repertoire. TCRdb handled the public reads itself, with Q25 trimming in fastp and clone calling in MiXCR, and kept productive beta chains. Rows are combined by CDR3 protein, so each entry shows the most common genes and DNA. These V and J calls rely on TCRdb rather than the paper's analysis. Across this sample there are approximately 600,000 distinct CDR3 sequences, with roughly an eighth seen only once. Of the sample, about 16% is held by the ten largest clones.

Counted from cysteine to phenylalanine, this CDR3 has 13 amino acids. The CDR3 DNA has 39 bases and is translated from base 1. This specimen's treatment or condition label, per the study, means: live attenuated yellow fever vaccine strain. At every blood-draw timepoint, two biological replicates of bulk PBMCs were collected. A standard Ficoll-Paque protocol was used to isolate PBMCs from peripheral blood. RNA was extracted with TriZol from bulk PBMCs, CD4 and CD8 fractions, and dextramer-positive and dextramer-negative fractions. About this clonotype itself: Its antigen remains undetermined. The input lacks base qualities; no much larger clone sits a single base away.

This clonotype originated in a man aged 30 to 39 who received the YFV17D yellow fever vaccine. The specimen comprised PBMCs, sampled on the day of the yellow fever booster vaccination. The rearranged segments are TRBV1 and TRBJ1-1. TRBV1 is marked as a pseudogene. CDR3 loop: CTSSHLRDTEAFF. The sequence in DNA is TGCACCAGCAGCCACCTCAGAGACACTGAAGCTTTCTTT.